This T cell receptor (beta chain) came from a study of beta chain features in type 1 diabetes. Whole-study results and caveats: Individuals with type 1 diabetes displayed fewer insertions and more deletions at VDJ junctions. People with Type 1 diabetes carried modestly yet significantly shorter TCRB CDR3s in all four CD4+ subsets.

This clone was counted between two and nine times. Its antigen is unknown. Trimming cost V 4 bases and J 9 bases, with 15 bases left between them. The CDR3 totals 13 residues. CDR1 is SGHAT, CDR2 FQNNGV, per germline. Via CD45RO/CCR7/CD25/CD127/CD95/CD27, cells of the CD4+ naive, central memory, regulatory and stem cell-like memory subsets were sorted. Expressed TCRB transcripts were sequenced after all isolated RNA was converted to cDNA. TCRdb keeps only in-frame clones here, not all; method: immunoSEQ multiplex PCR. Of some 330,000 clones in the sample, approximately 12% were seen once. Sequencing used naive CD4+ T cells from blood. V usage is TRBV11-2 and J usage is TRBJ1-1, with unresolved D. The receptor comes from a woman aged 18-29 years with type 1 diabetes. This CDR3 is CASSYSEAGQAFF. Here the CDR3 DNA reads TGTGCCAGCAGCTACTCGGAGGCAGGACAAGCTTTCTTT.